This T cell receptor (beta chain) is from a study of blood T cell repertoires in COVID-19. Study-level information: The United States, Italy and Spain supplied acute and convalescent COVID-19 samples. PBMCs, B-cell-depleted T cells, or T cells were the source of the cDNA or gDNA that made up the material.

The count of this clone is one. In the study's own analysis: From reference gene primer amplification, estimates of nucleated cell counts were derived. Some clones are missing from TCRdb's copy, which holds only in-frame ones; the method was immunoSEQ multiplex PCR. V, J and clone size are those of that table, while D and trimming were read from the DNA. Here the sample spans over 90,000 clones, roughly 87% being singletons. Trimming shortened V by 1 base and J by 7 bases, and 10 bases separated the two germline ends. Germline values: CDR1 LGHDT, CDR2 YNNKEL (reference sequence). The length of the CDR3 is 13 residues.

The chain couples TRBV3-1 (or the pseudogene TRBV3-2) to TRBJ1-1; possible D gene TRBD1, 6 bases. Sequencing was performed on peripheral blood. The sequence was collected from a human donor in a cohort sampled during active COVID-19. The CDR3 region is CASSQVSGVEAFF. The CDR3 coding sequence is TGTGCCAGCAGCCAAGTGTCAGGGGTTGAAGCTTTCTTT.